These 26 T cell receptor beta chains originate from one sample sequenced in a study of cytomegalovirus exposure and HLA in healthy donors. PCR primers comprised 60 Vbeta and 13 Jbeta primers. This table comes from immunoSEQ multiplex PCR, and its TCRdb copy is limited to in-frame clones, with some not included. The data hold over 90,000 clones, with about four fifths observed a single time. The sample comprised PBMCs. The receptors derive from a woman in her sixties or seventies in good health and CMV-seropositive.

The V and J genes are TRBV28 and TRBJ2-1; TRBD2 matches at 10 bases. The germline gives CDR1 MDHEN, CDR2 SYDVKM. This CDR3 spans 15 amino acids. With 6 bases clipped from V and 4 bases from J, the junction kept 6 bases outside the gene matches. This CDR3 is CASRVTSGEYNEQFF. Written as DNA, the CDR3 is TGTGCCAGCAGAGTAACTAGCGGGGAGTACAATGAGCAGTTCTTC.

The rearrangement uses TRBV12-5 and TRBJ2-2; maybe TRBD1 (6 bases). This CDR3 has 14 residues. V lost 5 bases, J lost 4 bases, and 11 bases lay in between. Germline-derived CDR1 and CDR2 are LGHNT and FRNRAP. The CDR3 nucleotides are TGTGCTAGTGGTGTGGACAGTATCACCGGGGAGCTGTTTTTT. Protein: CASGVDSITGELFF.

V is TRBV15 and J is TRBJ2-2; D is undetermined. The CDR3 is 13 residues long. Looked up from germline, CDR1 is LNHNV and CDR2 is YYDKDF (reference sequence). Trimming left V 1 base short and J 7 bases short, with 7 bases between. CDR3 coding DNA: TGTGCCACCAGCAGAGTCCTAGGCGGGGAGCTGTTTTTT. It specifies CATSRVLGGELFF.

CDR3 coding DNA: TGTGCCAGCAGCCCCGGGCTACTAGCGACCAATGAGCAGTTCTTC. Encoded protein: CASSPGLLATNEQFF. J is TRBJ2-1 and V is TRBV5-4; TRBD2 agrees at 7 bases. V shed 4 bases, J shed 6 bases, and the junction held 10 bases outside the gene matches. This CDR3 spans 15 amino acids. Germline CDR1 and CDR2: SGHNT and YYREEE (reference sequence).

The chain has TRBV4-1 and TRBJ2-3; TRBD2 aligns across 11 bases. Unmatched junction bases numbered 3, after V lost 0 bases and J lost 4 bases. From germline, CDR1 is MGHRA and CDR2 YSYEKL. The CDR3 runs 16 residues. The CDR3 loop is CASSQETSGIPDTQYF. The CDR3 bases are TGCGCCAGCAGCCAAGAGACTAGCGGGATCCCAGATACGCAGTATTTT.

In this sample, this clone turned up a few times. V gene TRBV4-3 combines with J gene TRBJ2-2; the D is unclear. Germline V lookup: CDR1 LGHNA, CDR2 YSLEER. This CDR3 contains 14 residues. V was clipped by 1 base and J by 4 bases, with 7 bases between them. The CDR3 nucleotides read TGCGCCAGCAGCCAAGGCAGGATCACCGGGGAGCTGTTTTTT. Translation gives CASSQGRITGELFF.

The rearrangement links TRBV5-1 to TRBJ2-3, with a possible D match to TRBD2 (5 bases). The CDR3 sequence is 14 residues long. Germline V gene sequence: CDR1 SGHRS, CDR2 YFSETQ. Trimming stripped 2 bases from V and 1 base from J, with 8 bases between. CDR3 sequence: CASSFRTGTDTQYF. As DNA, the CDR3 is TGCGCCAGCAGCTTCAGGACTGGCACAGATACGCAGTATTTT.

The rearrangement uses TRBV18 and TRBJ2-1, with a weak D call TRBD1 (6 bases). The CDR3 contains 14 residues. V lost 6 bases to trimming and J lost 6 bases, with 15 bases between them. Per the germline V gene, CDR1 is KGHSH and CDR2 is LQKENI. This chain's CDR3 is CASSRDTASNEQFF. CDR3 DNA sequence: TGTGCCAGCTCCCGGGACACGGCCTCCAATGAGCAGTTCTTC.

The chain recombines TRBV20-1 with TRBJ2-7, with D unresolved. Deletions cut 4 bases from V and 3 bases from J, with 4 bases between. Germline values: CDR1 DFQATT, CDR2 SNEGSKA (reference sequence). CDR3 length: 10 residues. CDR3 amino acids: CSATVYEQYF. The CDR3 nucleotides read TGCAGTGCTACGGTCTACGAGCAGTACTTC.

The rearrangement uses TRBV4-2 and TRBJ2-7; 7 nucleotides match TRBD2. Germline CDR1 and CDR2: LGHNA and YNFKEQ. The CDR3 spans 15 residues. V shed 4 bases, J shed 6 bases, and the junction held 12 bases outside the gene matches. The CDR3 nucleotides read TGTGCCAGCAGCCGTCTCGGGGGGTCGAGCGGCGAGCAGTACTTC. As protein: CASSRLGGSSGEQYF.

This clone showed up just once. The V and J genes are TRBV14 and TRBJ2-5; 9 bases are shared with TRBD2. The last part of the DNA fits TRBJ2-7 better; the J call may be wrong. The CDR3 has 16 amino acids. Germline V gene lookup returns CDR1 SGHDN and CDR2 FVKESK. CDR3 in amino acids: CASSQGGLAYSYEQYF. CDR3 bases: TGTGCCAGCAGCCAAGGCGGACTAGCGTACTCCTACGAGCAGTACTTC.

The rearrangement uses TRBV9 and TRBJ1-1; D remains ambiguous. The CDR3 is 16 residues long. Germline V gives CDR1 SGDLS, CDR2 YYNGEE. The V end was cut by 0 bases, the J end by 2 bases, with 14 bases between. The CDR3 DNA is TGTGCCAGCAGCGTAGGGGCACCCGGCCCCAACACTGAAGCTTTCTTT. Translation gives CASSVGAPGPNTEAFF.

This clone occurred once. The V gene is TRBV19, the J gene TRBJ2-2; TRBD2 is a possible D gene (6 bases). Trimming took 6 bases from V and 0 from J, leaving 14 bases between them. The CDR3 has 16 amino acids. Per the germline V gene, CDR1 is LNHDA and CDR2 is SQIVND (reference sequence). The CDR3 coding sequence is TGTGCCAGTAGGAAACTCGGGAGTACGAACACCGGGGAGCTGTTTTTT. Its protein product is CASRKLGSTNTGELFF.

The chain has TRBV6-1 and TRBJ1-2, with 11 nucleotides matching TRBD1. The CDR3 spans 15 residues. Germline lookup yields CDR1 MNHNS and CDR2 SASEGT. V lost 0 bases and J lost 4; bases outside the gene matches: 1. The CDR3 region has the DNA TGTGCCAGCAGTGAAGCGGGGACAGGGGGCTATGGCTACACCTTC. Amino acids: CASSEAGTGGYGYTF.

The V and J genes are TRBV18 and TRBJ1-1; 8 bases match TRBD1. CDR3 length: 16 amino acids. V shed 3 bases, J shed 6 bases, and the junction held 12 bases outside the gene matches. CDR1 and CDR2 from the germline V gene are KGHSH and LQKENI. The CDR3 loop is CASSPGQGRKEAEAFF. CDR3 DNA sequence: TGTGCCAGCTCACCCGGACAGGGACGGAAGGAGGCTGAAGCTTTCTTT.

The chain employs TRBV27 and TRBJ2-1; TRBD2 might be the D (5 bases). Germline V lookup: CDR1 MNHEY, CDR2 SMNVEV (reference sequence). The CDR3 runs 15 residues. V gave up 1 base and J gave up 6 bases, with 13 bases separating them. The CDR3 is CASSLWEPTSNEQFF. CDR3 sequence (DNA): TGTGCCAGCAGTTTATGGGAGCCGACGAGCAATGAGCAGTTCTTC.

In its sample, this clone was seen a few times. Written as DNA, the CDR3 is TGTGCCAGCAGCGCCCCAGGGAGGATTAACTATGGCTACACCTTC. Protein sequence: CASSAPGRINYGYTF. This sequence joins TRBV7-9 and TRBJ1-2; TRBD1 is a possible D gene (5 bases). CDR1 is SEHNR and CDR2 is FQNEAQ in the germline V gene (reference sequence). This CDR3 is built from 15 residues. With 5 bases removed from V and 1 base from J, the gap between germline ends came to 14 bases. The full variable domain, rest sourced from reference TRBV7-9 and TRBJ1-2, is DTGVSQNPRHKITKRGQNVTFRCDPISEHNRLYWYRQTLGQGPEFLTYFQNEAQLEKSRLLSDRFSAERPKGSFSTLEIQRTEQGDSAMYLCASSAPGRINYGYTFGSGTRLTVV.

This sequence joins TRBV25-1 and TRBJ2-1; D remains ambiguous. Germline V gives CDR1 MGHDK, CDR2 SYGVNS. The CDR3 loop spans 11 amino acids. The germline V and J ends were trimmed by 5 bases and 10 bases, with 9 bases remaining between them. CDR3 region: CASSLNSEQFF. CDR3 in DNA: TGTGCCAGCAGTCTTAATTCCGAGCAGTTCTTC.

V usage is TRBV5-4 and J usage is TRBJ1-2, with 7 nucleotides matching TRBD1. This CDR3 contains 14 residues. The J segment lost 4 bases and the V segment lost 0 bases, leaving 3 bases of the junction unmatched. Germline values: CDR1 SGHNT, CDR2 YYREEE (reference sequence). The CDR3 loop reads CASSLGQGGYGYTF. The CDR3 DNA reads as TGTGCCAGCAGCTTGGGACAGGGAGGCTATGGCTACACCTTC.

The chain uses TRBV7-9 and TRBJ2-3, with D possibly TRBD2 on 6 matching bases. Germline CDR1 reads SEHNR; CDR2 reads FQNEAQ (reference sequence). Trimming cost V 0 bases and J 0 bases, with 19 bases left between them. The CDR3 is 19 amino acids. The CDR3 loop reads CASSLAASATSPSTDTQYF. The CDR3 DNA reads as TGTGCCAGCAGCTTAGCGGCGTCCGCTACTAGCCCTAGCACAGATACGCAGTATTTT.

The sample holds many counts of this clone. The chain links TRBV10-1 to TRBJ2-7; 13 nucleotides line up with TRBD2. The CDR3 totals 15 residues. Looked up from germline, CDR1 is WNHNN and CDR2 is SYGVQD (reference sequence). After removal of 5 bases from V and 6 bases from J, the junction contained 7 bases not matched to a gene. Written as DNA, the CDR3 is TGCGCCAGCAGTTCCACTAGCGGGAGGGCCGGCGAGCAGTACTTC. Translated, it gives CASSSTSGRAGEQYF.

This clone was detected once. At one boundary the junction diverges from the germline segment, which might be a read error. The identical CDR3 is also encoded by other nucleotide sequences in the sample. Here the CDR3 reads CASSGTGKTETQYF. The CDR3 DNA sequence: TGCGCCAGCTCGGGCACAGGGAAGACAGAGACCCAGTACTTC. This rearrangement joins TRBV18 to TRBJ2-5; D is perhaps TRBD1 (6 bases). The germline gives CDR1 KGHSH, CDR2 LQKENI. The CDR3 has 14 amino acids.

Concerning this clone: Compared with germline, one end of the junction differs, possibly owing to a read error. Other DNA sequences within the sample encode an identical CDR3. This sequence joins TRBV28 and TRBJ1-5, with 12 bases that match TRBD1. Germline CDR1 is MDHEN and CDR2 is SYDVKM. The CDR3 length is 19 residues. This chain's CDR3 is CASRGEGQGALYSNQPQHF. In DNA, the CDR3 is TGTGCCAGCCGGGGGGAGGGACAGGGGGCTCTTTATAGCAATCAGCCCCAACATTTT.

This chain joins TRBV15 and TRBJ1-2; a weak D match, TRBD1 (6 bases). The CDR3 sequence is 14 residues long. Trimming removed 3 bases from V and 6 bases from J, with 14 bases in between. The germline gives CDR1 LNHNV, CDR2 YYDKDF (reference sequence). The CDR3 nucleotides read TGTGCCACCAGCAGTTTACAGGGTAGAGATGGCTACACCTTC. Residues: CATSSLQGRDGYTF.

The gene calls are TRBV7-2 and TRBJ2-5; 9 bases map to TRBD1. The CDR3 sequence is 15 residues long. With 5 bases clipped from V and 2 bases from J, the junction kept 6 bases outside the gene matches. The V gene's germline CDR1 is SGHTA and CDR2 FQGNSA. The CDR3 DNA sequence: TGTGCCAGCAGCCCAAGACAGGGGGGACAAGAGACCCAGTACTTC. It yields the protein CASSPRQGGQETQYF.

Points on this clone: A read error may account for a junction end that differs from germline. The V gene is TRBV28, the J gene TRBJ2-6; D call uncertain. The germline gives CDR1 MDHEN, CDR2 SYDVKM. The CDR3 loop spans 13 amino acids. DNA for the CDR3: TGTGTCAGCAGGTCAACTGGGGCCAACGTCCTGACTTTC. Its translation: CVSRSTGANVLTF.